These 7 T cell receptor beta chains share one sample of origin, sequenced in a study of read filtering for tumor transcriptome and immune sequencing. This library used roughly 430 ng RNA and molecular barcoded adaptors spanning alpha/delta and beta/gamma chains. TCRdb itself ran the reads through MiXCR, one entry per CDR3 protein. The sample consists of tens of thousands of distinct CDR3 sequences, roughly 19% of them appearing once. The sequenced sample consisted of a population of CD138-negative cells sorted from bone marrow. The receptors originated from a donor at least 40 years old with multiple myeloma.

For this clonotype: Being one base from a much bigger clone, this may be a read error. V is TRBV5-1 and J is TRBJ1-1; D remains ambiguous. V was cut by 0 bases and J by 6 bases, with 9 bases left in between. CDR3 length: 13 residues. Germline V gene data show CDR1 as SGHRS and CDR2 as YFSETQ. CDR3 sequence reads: CASSLAGPPEAFF. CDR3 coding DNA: TGCGCCAGCAGCTTGGCCGGGCCCCCTGAAGCTTTCTTT.

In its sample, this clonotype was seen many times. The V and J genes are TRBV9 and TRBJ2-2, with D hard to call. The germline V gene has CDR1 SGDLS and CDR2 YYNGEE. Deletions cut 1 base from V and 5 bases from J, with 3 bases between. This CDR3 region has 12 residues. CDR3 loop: CASSVLTGELFF. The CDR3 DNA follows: TGTGCCAGCAGCGTACTGACCGGGGAGCTGTTTTTT.

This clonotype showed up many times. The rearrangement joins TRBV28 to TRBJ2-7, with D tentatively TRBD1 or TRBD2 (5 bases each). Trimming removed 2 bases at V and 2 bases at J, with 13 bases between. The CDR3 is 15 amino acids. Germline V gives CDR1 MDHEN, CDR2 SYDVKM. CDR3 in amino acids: CASSLGGYLPYEQYF. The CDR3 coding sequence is TGTGCCAGCAGTTTAGGGGGATATCTCCCCTACGAGCAGTACTTC.

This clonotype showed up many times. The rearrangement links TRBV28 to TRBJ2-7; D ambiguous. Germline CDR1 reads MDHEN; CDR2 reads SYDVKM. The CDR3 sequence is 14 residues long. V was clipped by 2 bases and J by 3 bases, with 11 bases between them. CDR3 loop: CASSLGVGFYEQYF. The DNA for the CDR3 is TGTGCCAGCAGTTTAGGGGTAGGGTTCTACGAGCAGTACTTC.

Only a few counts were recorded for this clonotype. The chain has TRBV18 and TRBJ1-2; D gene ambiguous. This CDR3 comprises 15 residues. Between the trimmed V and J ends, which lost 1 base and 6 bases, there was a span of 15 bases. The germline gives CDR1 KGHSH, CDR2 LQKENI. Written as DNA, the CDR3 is TGTGCCAGCTCACCACGGTCTACACCCCTTGATGGCTACACCTTC. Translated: CASSPRSTPLDGYTF.

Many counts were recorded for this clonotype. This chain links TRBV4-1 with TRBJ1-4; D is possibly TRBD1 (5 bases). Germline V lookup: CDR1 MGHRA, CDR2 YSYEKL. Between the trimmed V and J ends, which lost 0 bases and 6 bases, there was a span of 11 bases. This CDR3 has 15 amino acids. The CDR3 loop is CASSQEVGRYEKLFF. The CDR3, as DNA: TGCGCCAGCAGCCAAGAGGTGGGACGGTATGAAAAACTGTTTTTT.

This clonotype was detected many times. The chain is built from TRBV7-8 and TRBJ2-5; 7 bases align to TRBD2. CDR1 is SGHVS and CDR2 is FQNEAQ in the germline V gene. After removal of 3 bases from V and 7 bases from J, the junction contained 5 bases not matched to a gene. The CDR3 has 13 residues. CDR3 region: CASSFGGSVTQYF. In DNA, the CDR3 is TGTGCCAGCAGCTTCGGGGGGTCTGTGACCCAGTACTTC.